The following is a T cell receptor (beta chain) sequence with its context. This clonotype was recorded a few times. Its antigen target is currently unknown. No per-base quality is available; no much larger clone lies one base away. The treatment or condition label, as the study defines it: allogeneic hematopoietic cell transplantation with graft depleted of TCRalphabeta T cells and CD19 B cells. The transplant recipients were children given TCRalphabeta/CD19-depleted allogeneic hematopoietic cell grafts. The library relied on PCR. The run used an Illumina HiSeq 2500. To normalize quantification of the TCRbeta repertoire, the TCR libraries were built with molecular barcoding that relied on unique molecular identifiers. TCRdb reran the public reads through fastp at Q25 and MiXCR, keeping productive beta chains. Rows with a matching CDR3 protein are joined into one entry that keeps the most common DNA and genes. The table for this sample lists about 980,000 distinct CDR3 sequences; roughly 31% of them were counted only once. Together, the top ten hold more than 25% of the sample.

The germline V gene sets CDR1 to WSHSY and CDR2 to SAAADI. V was cut back by 5 bases and J by 6 bases, leaving a gap of 13 bases between them. Inclusive of the bounding cysteine and phenylalanine, the CDR3 is 13 residues long. Only the CDR3 DNA is retained, 39 bases long and in frame from the first base. This entry comes from a study of T-cell reconstitution after alpha-beta-depleted transplantation in children (TCRdb year 2016). With regard to the full study: T-cell immune reconstitution after TCRalphabeta/CD19-depleted allogeneic hematopoietic cell transplantation in children was quantitatively tracked in the study by means of TCR repertoire profiling.

Broad study findings and their caveats: The high TCRbeta diversity at day 60 in some patients was ascribed to recipient T cells and intrathymic progenitors that had survived conditioning. The apparently early alphabetaT-cell count recovery about two months after transplant was reportedly dependent on only several hundred rapidly expanded clones derived from non-depleted graft cells. Over subsequent months, a decline in hyperexpanded clone frequencies was noted, and after one year, T-cell counts and TCRbeta diversity were mostly ascribed to newly produced T cells.

The TCR was taken from a boy under two years old who had a stem cell transplant for SCID, so the T cells may come from the graft donor. The sequenced sample was PBMCs, mostly from graft donor cells, obtained 360 days after TCRalphabeta/CD19-depleted stem cell transplant. The sequence links TRBV10-2 to TRBJ1-1; a tentative D match to TRBD1 spans 6 bases. CDR3 sequence: CASSLVGGPEAFF. The sequence in DNA is TGCGCCAGCAGTTTAGTAGGGGGGCCTGAAGCTTTCTTT.